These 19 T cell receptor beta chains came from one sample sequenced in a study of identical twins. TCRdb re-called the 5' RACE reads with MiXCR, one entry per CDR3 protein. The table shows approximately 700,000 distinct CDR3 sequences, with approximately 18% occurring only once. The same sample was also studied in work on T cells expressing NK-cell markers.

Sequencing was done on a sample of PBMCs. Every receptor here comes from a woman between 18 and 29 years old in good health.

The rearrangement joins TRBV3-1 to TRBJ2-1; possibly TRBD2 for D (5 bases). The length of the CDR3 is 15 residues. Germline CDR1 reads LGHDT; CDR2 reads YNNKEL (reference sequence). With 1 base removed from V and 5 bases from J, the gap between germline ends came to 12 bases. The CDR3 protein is CASSQGYWGDNEQFF. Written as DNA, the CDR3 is TGTGCCAGCAGCCAAGGATATTGGGGAGACAATGAGCAGTTCTTC.

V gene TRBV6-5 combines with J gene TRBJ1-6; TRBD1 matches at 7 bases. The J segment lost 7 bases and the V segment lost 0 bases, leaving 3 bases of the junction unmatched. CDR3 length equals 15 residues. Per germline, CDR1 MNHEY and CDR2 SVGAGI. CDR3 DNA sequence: TGTGCCAGCAGTTACTCCAGGGGGGCGAATTCACCCCTCCACTTT. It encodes CASSYSRGANSPLHF.

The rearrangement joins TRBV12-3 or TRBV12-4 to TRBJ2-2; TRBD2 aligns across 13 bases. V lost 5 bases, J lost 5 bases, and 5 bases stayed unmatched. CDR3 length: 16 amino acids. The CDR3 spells CASSDTSGGVTGELFF. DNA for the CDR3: TGTGCCAGCAGTGACACTAGCGGGGGGGTTACCGGGGAGCTGTTTTTT.

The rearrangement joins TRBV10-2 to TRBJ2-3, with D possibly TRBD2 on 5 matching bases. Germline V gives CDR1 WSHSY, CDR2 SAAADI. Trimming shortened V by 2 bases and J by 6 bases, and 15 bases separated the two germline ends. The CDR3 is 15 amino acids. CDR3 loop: CASSEPRVGKDTQYF. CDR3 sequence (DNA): TGCGCCAGCAGTGAGCCGAGGGTGGGGAAGGATACGCAGTATTTT.

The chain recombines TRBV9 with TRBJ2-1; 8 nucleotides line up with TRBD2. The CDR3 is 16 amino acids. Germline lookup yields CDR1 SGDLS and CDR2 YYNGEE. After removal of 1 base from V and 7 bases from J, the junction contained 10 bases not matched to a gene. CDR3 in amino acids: CASSVNPAGVRNEQFF. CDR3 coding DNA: TGTGCCAGCAGCGTAAATCCAGCGGGAGTACGGAATGAGCAGTTCTTC.

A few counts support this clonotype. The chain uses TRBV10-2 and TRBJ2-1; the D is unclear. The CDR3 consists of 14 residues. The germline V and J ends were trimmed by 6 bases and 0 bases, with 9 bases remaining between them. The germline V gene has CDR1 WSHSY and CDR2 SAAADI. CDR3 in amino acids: CASRWSSSYNEQFF. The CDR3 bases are TGCGCCAGCAGGTGGTCTAGCTCCTACAATGAGCAGTTCTTC.

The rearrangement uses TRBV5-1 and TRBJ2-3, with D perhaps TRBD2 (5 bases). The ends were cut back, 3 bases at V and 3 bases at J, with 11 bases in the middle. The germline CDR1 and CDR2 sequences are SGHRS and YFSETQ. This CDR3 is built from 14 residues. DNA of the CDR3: TGCGCCAGCAGCTCCCGGGTAGCGACAGATACGCAGTATTTT. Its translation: CASSSRVATDTQYF.

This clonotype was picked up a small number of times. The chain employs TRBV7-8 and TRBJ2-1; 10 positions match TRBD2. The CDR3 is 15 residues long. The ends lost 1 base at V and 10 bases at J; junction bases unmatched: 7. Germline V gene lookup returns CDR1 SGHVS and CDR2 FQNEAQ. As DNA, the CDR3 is TGTGCCAGCAGCTTAGACGGGACTAGCGCACAGGAGCAGTTCTTC. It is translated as CASSLDGTSAQEQFF.

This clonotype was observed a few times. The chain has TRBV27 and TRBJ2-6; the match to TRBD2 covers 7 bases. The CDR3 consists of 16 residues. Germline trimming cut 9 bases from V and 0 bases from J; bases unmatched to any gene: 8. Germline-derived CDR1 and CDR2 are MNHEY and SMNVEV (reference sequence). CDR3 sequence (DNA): TGTGCCAGTGGGAGGGGCCAGAGCTCTGGGGCCAACGTCCTGACTTTC. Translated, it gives CASGRGQSSGANVLTF.

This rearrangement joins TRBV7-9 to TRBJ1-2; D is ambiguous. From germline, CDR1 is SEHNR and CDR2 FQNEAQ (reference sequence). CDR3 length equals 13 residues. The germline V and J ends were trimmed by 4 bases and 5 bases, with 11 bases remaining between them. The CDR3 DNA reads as TGTGCCAGCAGCTCTGAGTTTCGGTATGGCTACACCTTC. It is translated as CASSSEFRYGYTF.

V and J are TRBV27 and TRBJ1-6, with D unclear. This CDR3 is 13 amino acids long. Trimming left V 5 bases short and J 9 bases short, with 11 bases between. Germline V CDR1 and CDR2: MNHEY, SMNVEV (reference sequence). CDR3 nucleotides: TGTGCCAGCAGTAATCGGCGGGTTTCACCCCTCCACTTT. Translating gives CASSNRRVSPLHF.

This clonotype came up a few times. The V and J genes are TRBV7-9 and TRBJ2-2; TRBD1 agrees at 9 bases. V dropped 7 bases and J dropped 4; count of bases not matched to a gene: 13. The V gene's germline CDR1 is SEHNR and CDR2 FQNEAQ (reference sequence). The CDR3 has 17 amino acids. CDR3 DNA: TGTGCCAGCACCATCCCCCCCGGGACAGGGCTCACCGGGGAGCTGTTTTTT. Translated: CASTIPPGTGLTGELFF.

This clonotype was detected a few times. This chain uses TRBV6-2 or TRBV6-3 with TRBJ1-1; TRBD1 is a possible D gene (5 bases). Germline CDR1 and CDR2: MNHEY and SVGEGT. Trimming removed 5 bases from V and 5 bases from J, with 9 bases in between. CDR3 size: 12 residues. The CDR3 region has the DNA TGTGCCAGCAGTAGACAGCTGACTGAAGCTTTCTTT. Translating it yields CASSRQLTEAFF.

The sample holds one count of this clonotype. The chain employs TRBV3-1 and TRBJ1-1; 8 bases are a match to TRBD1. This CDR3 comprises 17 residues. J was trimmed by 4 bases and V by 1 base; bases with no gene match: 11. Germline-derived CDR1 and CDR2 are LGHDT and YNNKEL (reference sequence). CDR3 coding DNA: TGTGCCAGCAGCCAAGGGGCCAGGGGGCGTCTCAGCACTGAAGCTTTCTTT. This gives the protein CASSQGARGRLSTEAFF. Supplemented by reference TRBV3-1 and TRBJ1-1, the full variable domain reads DTAVSQTPKYLVTQMGNDKSIKCEQNLGHDTMYWYKQDSKKFLKIMFSYNNKELIINETVPNRFSPKSPDKAHLNLHINSLELGDSAVYFCASSQGARGRLSTEAFFGQGTRLTVV.

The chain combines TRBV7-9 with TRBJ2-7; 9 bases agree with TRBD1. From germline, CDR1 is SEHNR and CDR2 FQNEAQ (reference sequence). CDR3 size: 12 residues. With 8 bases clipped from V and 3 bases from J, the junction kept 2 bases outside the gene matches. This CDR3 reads CASGGQGYEQYF. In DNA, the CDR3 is TGTGCCAGCGGGGGACAGGGCTACGAGCAGTACTTC.

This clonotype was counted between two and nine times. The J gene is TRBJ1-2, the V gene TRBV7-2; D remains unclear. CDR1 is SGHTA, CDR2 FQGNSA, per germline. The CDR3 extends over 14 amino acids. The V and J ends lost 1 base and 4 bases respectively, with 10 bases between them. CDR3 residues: CASSLGPMSYGYTF. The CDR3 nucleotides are TGTGCCAGCAGCTTAGGCCCTATGTCCTATGGCTACACCTTC.

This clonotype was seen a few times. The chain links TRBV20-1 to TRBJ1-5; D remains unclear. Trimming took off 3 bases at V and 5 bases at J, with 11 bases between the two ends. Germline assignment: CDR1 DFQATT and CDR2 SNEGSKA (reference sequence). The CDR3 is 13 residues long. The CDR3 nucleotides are TGCAGTGCTAGTAGTCGGGAGTATCAGCCCCAGCATTTT. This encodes CSASSREYQPQHF.

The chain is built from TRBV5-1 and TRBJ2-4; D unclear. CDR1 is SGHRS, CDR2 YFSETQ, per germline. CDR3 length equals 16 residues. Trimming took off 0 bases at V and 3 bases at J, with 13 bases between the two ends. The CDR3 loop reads CASSLGPRVYKNIQYF. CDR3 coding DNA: TGCGCCAGCAGCTTGGGCCCTAGGGTTTACAAAAACATTCAGTACTTC.

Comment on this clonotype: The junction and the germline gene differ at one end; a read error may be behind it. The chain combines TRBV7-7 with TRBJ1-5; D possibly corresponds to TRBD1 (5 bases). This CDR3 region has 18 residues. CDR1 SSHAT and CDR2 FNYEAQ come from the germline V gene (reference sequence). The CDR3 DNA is TGTGCTAGCAGCCGAGCGAGATTCGGGGGGTGTAGCAATCAGCCCCAGCATTTT. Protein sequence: CASSRARFGGCSNQPQHF.